The 7 T cell receptor beta chains below all came from one sample that was sequenced in a study of Graves' ophthalmopathy and Graves' hyperthyroidism. RNA transcripts yielded amplified TCR beta CDR3 regions. The first-round RT-PCR employed HTBI primers together with the Qiagen OneStep RT-PCR kit. A multiplex PCR was then performed as the second round. TCRdb redid the calling of the multiplex PCR reads with MiXCR, one entry per CDR3 protein. The sample records approximately 1.2 million distinct CDR3 sequences, 35% to 45% being singletons. Specimen: peripheral blood or thyroid tissue (not recorded which). These receptors were obtained from an adult man with Graves' hyperthyroidism.

This clonotype was seen more than once but under ten times. The gene calls are TRBV7-3 and TRBJ1-6; a weak D match, TRBD1 (5 bases). The CDR3 extends over 12 amino acids. V lost 4 bases and J 16 bases, leaving 14 bases between the germline ends. Germline assignment: CDR1 SGHTA and CDR2 FQGTGA. Here the CDR3 DNA reads TGTGCCAGCAGCTGGGTGACAGAGTGGCTCCACTTT. Protein product: CASSWVTEWLHF.

The DNA for the CDR3 is TGTGCCAGCAGATCGACAGGGGGCGCTTCCTACGAGCAGTACTTC. This codes for CASRSTGGASYEQYF. The chain links TRBV12-3 or TRBV12-4 to TRBJ2-7; 10 nucleotides agree with TRBD1. After removal of 6 bases from V and 1 base from J, the junction contained 6 bases not matched to a gene. This CDR3 has 15 residues.

The chain has TRBV10-3 and TRBJ1-2; D is unresolved. With 5 bases removed from V and 7 bases from J, the gap between germline ends came to 17 bases. The CDR3 length is 14 residues. CDR1 is ENHRY and CDR2 is SYGVKD in the germline V gene. CDR3 loop: CAISSTARSGGYTF. The CDR3 DNA reads TGTGCCATCAGTTCGACTGCCAGGAGCGGTGGCTACACCTTC.

This clonotype was counted many times. This sequence joins TRBV20-1 and TRBJ2-5, with a tentative D call TRBD1 (6 bases). In germline, CDR1 is DFQATT, CDR2 SNEGSKA (reference sequence). V was pared by 5 bases and J by 5 bases, with 6 bases between. The CDR3 is 10 residues long. CDR3 in DNA: TGCAGTGCTGGGGGCGAGACCCAGTACTTC. Its translation: CSAGGETQYF.

The chain employs TRBV29-1 and TRBJ2-2; D is uncertain. V lost 4 bases, J lost 2 bases, and 5 bases lay in between. This CDR3 has 12 residues. CDR1 is SQVTM, CDR2 ANQGSEA, per germline. The CDR3 DNA reads TGCAGCGTTGTGAGTAACACCGGGGAGCTGTTTTTT. Amino acid sequence: CSVVSNTGELFF.

The chain links TRBV10-3 to TRBJ1-2; tentatively, D is TRBD1 (5 bases). The CDR3 contains 13 residues. Trimming stripped 2 bases from V and 7 bases from J, with 11 bases between. Looked up from germline, CDR1 is ENHRY and CDR2 is SYGVKD. CDR3 region: CAISEIRVSGYTF. Written as DNA, the CDR3 is TGTGCCATCAGTGAGATCAGGGTGTCTGGCTACACCTTC.

The chain employs TRBV11-2 and TRBJ1-6; TRBD1 agrees at 8 bases. The length of the CDR3 is 14 residues. The J segment lost 9 bases and the V segment lost 7 bases, leaving 8 bases of the junction unmatched. Per the germline V gene, CDR1 is SGHAT and CDR2 is FQNNGV. DNA for the CDR3: TGTGCCAGCACCAAAGACAGGGGCAGTTCACCCCTCCACTTT. This codes for CASTKDRGSSPLHF.